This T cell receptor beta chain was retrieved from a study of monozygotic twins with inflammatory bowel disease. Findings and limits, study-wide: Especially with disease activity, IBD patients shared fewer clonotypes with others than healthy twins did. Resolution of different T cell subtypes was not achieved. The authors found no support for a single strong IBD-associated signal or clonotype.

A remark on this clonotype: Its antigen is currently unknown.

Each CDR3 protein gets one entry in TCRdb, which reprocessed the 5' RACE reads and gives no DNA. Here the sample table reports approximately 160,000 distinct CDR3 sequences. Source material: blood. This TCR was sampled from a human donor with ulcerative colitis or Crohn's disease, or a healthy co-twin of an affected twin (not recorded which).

The CDR3 sequence: CASSGTGLGNSPLHF. J is TRBJ1-6 and V is TRBV5-1; TCRdb's D call of TRBD1 is untestable without DNA. This CDR3 spans 15 amino acids. Per the germline V gene, CDR1 is SGHRS and CDR2 is YFSETQ. Supplemented by reference TRBV5-1 and TRBJ1-6, the full variable domain reads KAGVTQTPRYLIKTRGQQVTLSCSPISGHRSVSWYQQTPGQGLQFLFEYFSETQRNKGNFPGRFSGRQFSNSRSEMNVSTLELGDSALYLCASSGTGLGNSPLHFGNGTRLTVT.